This T cell receptor (beta chain) was captured by sequencing in a study of T cells in localized non-small cell lung cancer (dated by TCRdb to about 2020). Regarding the research as a whole: T cell repertoires of approximately 250 early-stage NSCLC patients were analyzed, with tumors being compared against uninvolved tumor-adjacent lungs. The mean age of the NSCLC patients was less than 70 years, with 130 or so men and approximately 100 women. All 220 or so NSCLC patients in the cohort were treatment-naive and had localized lung tumors that were resected.

Notes on this clone: What antigen it recognizes has not been identified. Base-call qualities are not available, and no considerably larger clone is one nucleotide away.

The immunoSEQ Assay was used to sequence TCR beta CDR3 regions from DNA. As for the authors' bioinformatics: To compute T cell density, TCR beta template counts were normalized to usable DNA, which was estimated by amplifying housekeeping genes. Richness was estimated using the preseqR package, with extrapolation to 400,000 templates for PBMC samples and to 120,000 templates for tissue samples. Clonality was defined by subtracting Pielou's evenness from one. Tissue-enriched TCRs were identified by differential abundance testing using productive amino-acid clonotypes, minimum total count 5 and alpha 0.1. The Jaccard Index and the Morisita Overlap Index were used to quantify repertoire overlap between compartments. GLIPH grouped TCR beta CDR3s together with public tetramer-defined viral CDR3s, and a viral motif had to include at least three viral sequences and show V-gene enrichment. TCRdb provides this immuneACCESS table in a form limited to in-frame rearrangements. Some clones are lacking; in checked studies, under half of them reflect an unresolved V gene, and why the rest are absent is not known. V, J and clone size were drawn from that table, and D and trimming were deduced from the DNA. The sample data list around 90,000 clones, and around 82% of these were observed just once. The ten biggest clones cover around 21% of the sample.

V lost 4 bases and J lost 9 bases, and the count of bases not matched to a germline gene is 16. The CDR3 spans 17 residues, from the cysteine through the phenylalanine. Of all the DNA, just the CDR3 is kept, 51 bases in frame from base 1. CDR1 is given as MNHNS and CDR2 as SASEGT, both from the germline V gene. Results and caveats for the whole study, not just this receptor: Because the study design was exploratory, TCR variables were selected using unadjusted p-values without false-discovery rate correction. Because multi-region tumor sequencing was not done, intratumor heterogeneity could not be ruled out. Of the top 100 tumor clones, a median of roughly 57 were detected in paired uninvolved adjacent lung; around 27 were also among that lung's top 100. Longer overall survival was associated with higher blood T cell density, whereas shorter survival was associated with higher adjacent-lung clonality. Uninvolved tumor-adjacent lung showed the highest T cell clonality, higher than tumor, which suggests more focused antigenic responses in the uninvolved tumor-adjacent lung.

At diagnosis, tumor, uninvolved tumor-adjacent lung and peripheral blood were collected and then preserved as a mix of FFPE and fresh-frozen material. Blood samples were analyzed as peripheral blood mononuclear cells for TCR repertoire profiling. The specimen comprised PBMCs, sampled before any cancer treatment. The chain was built from TRBV6-1 and TRBJ1-5, with TRBD1 matching 9 junction bases. The receptor was isolated from a man aged 40-75 years with stage II squamous cell lung carcinoma. The CDR3 region has the sequence CASSANPGQGVIGPQHF. The sequence in DNA is TGTGCCAGCAGTGCAAATCCGGGACAGGGAGTTATTGGGCCCCAGCATTTT.